The 8 T cell receptor beta chains below come from one sample, sequenced in a study of T-cell reconstitution after alpha-beta-depleted transplantation in children. Unique molecular identifiers were incorporated into the prepared TCRbeta library. TCRdb used MiXCR to reprocess the PCR reads, holding one entry per CDR3 protein. Here the sample spans some 300,000 distinct CDR3 sequences, around a tenth being singletons. The specimen was PBMCs from the stem cell graft donor, collected from the stem cell graft. These receptor sequences come from a human donor who donated a stem cell graft to a child with acute lymphoblastic leukemia.

A few counts support this clonotype. The gene calls are TRBV28 and TRBJ2-1; 9 bases are a match to TRBD2. V trimming: 1 base; J trimming: 4 bases; junction bases outside the gene matches: 8. Germline values: CDR1 MDHEN, CDR2 SYDVKM. The CDR3 has 17 amino acids. The CDR3 here is CASSLYPRAGGYNEQFF. The CDR3 nucleotides read TGTGCCAGCAGTTTATACCCCCGCGCGGGAGGGTACAATGAGCAGTTCTTC. The full variable domain, its missing parts supplied by reference TRBV28 and TRBJ2-1, is DVKVTQSSRYLVKRTGEKVFLECVQDMDHENMFWYRQDPGLGLRLIYFSYDVKMKEKGDIPEGYSVSREKKERFSLILESASTNQTSMYLCASSLYPRAGGYNEQFFGPGTRLTVL.

V and J are TRBV27 and TRBJ2-3; D is undetermined. The V and J ends lost 7 bases and 0 bases respectively, with 11 bases between them. The germline V gene has CDR1 MNHEY and CDR2 SMNVEV (reference sequence). The CDR3 length is 14 residues. The DNA for the CDR3 is TGTGCCAGCACCCAACTTGGCAGCACAGATACGCAGTATTTT. Amino acids: CASTQLGSTDTQYF.

This clonotype was seen many times. The V gene is TRBV3-1, the J gene TRBJ2-1; 9 bases agree with TRBD2. Germline V gene sequence: CDR1 LGHDT, CDR2 YNNKEL (reference sequence). V dropped 3 bases and J dropped 5; count of bases not matched to a gene: 2. CDR3 length: 14 residues. This chain's CDR3 is CASSQGLAHNEQFF. CDR3 coding DNA: TGTGCCAGCAGCCAGGGACTAGCCCACAATGAGCAGTTCTTC.

This clonotype was observed a few times. The chain recombines TRBV5-1 with TRBJ2-1, with TRBD2 matching over 15 bases. The CDR3 length is 15 residues. V shed 4 bases, J shed 14 bases, and the junction held 10 bases outside the gene matches. Germline V gives CDR1 SGHRS, CDR2 YFSETQ. For the CDR3, the DNA is TGCGCCAGCAGCACCGGACTAGCGGGAGGGTCAAGAGAGTTCTTC. As protein: CASSTGLAGGSREFF.

This clonotype has a handful of counts. The chain links TRBV7-9 to TRBJ2-7; D is unresolved. The V gene lost 5 bases and the J gene lost 3 bases, with 17 bases spanning the gap. Germline CDR1 reads SEHNR; CDR2 reads FQNEAQ (reference sequence). The CDR3 totals 15 residues. CDR3 DNA: TGTGCCAGCAGCGCGGACGGTCTCGCCATCTACGAGCAGTACTTC. Its protein product is CASSADGLAIYEQYF. The full variable domain, in which reference TRBV7-9 and TRBJ2-7 provide the parts outside the CDR3, is DTGVSQNPRHKITKRGQNVTFRCDPISEHNRLYWYRQTLGQGPEFLTYFQNEAQLEKSRLLSDRFSAERPKGSFSTLEIQRTEQGDSAMYLCASSADGLAIYEQYFGPGTRLTVT.

The chain combines TRBV12-3 or TRBV12-4 with TRBJ2-5, with D uncertain. The length of the CDR3 is 13 residues. V was shortened by 0 bases and J by 5 bases, with 7 bases between the two germline ends. CDR3 DNA sequence: TGTGCCAGCAGTTTAGCGCTATCTGAGACCCAGTACTTC. Its translation: CASSLALSETQYF.

The J gene is TRBJ1-2, the V gene TRBV29-1, with no clear D. The V gene lost 4 bases and the J gene lost 3 bases, with 9 bases spanning the gap. This CDR3 region has 12 residues. The germline gives CDR1 SQVTM, CDR2 ANQGSEA. The CDR3 coding sequence is TGCAGCGTTGTGGCAGCTGACTATGGCTACACCTTC. This encodes CSVVAADYGYTF.

This CDR3 reads CSAREPRESETQYF. For the CDR3, the DNA is TGCAGTGCTAGAGAGCCGCGGGAGTCAGAGACCCAGTACTTC. The V call is TRBV20-1, the J call TRBJ2-5, with 7 bases matching TRBD2. This CDR3 is built from 14 residues. Germline loops: CDR1 DFQATT, CDR2 SNEGSKA (reference sequence). The ends lost 0 bases at V and 4 bases at J; junction bases unmatched: 5.